Below, one T cell receptor beta chain is given with its context. The data stem from a study of cytomegalovirus exposure and HLA in healthy donors. Looking at the study overall: About 85 million unique TCRs from HLA-typed donors were held in an early release of data.

The PCR was carried out with 60 Vbeta primers and 13 Jbeta primers. The assay was immunoSEQ multiplex PCR, and TCRdb's table has in-frame clones only and misses some. Of 99,000 or so clones listed, around 76% are singletons. Sequencing was performed on PBMCs. This sequence originates from a man aged 35-49 years in good health and CMV-seropositive.

The CDR3, as DNA: TGTGCCAGCAGCAAAATCACCAGGGGGGCTGATGGCTACACCTTC. It specifies CASSKITRGADGYTF. The V gene is TRBV9, the J gene TRBJ1-2, with 7 bases aligning to TRBD1. Germline V gene lookup returns CDR1 SGDLS and CDR2 YYNGEE. The CDR3 length is 15 residues. The trim removed 4 bases at V and 6 bases at J, leaving 12 bases unmatched.